Listed below are T cell receptor beta chains from one sample, sequenced in a study of regulatory T cells in long-lasting Graves disease. TCRdb analysed the multiplex PCR reads with MiXCR anew, one entry per CDR3 protein. Found here are 450,000 or so distinct CDR3 sequences, approximately 23% of them singletons; the top ten hold around 13%. This specimen consisted of peripheral blood mononuclear cells (PBMCs), obtained when the disease was refractory, from a patient treated with antithyroid drugs. These receptors were obtained from a female donor with Graves disease. The CDR3 runs from the conserved cysteine through the conserved F or W. D genes are given only for firm matches. Clone size is stated in some rows and not others, as once, few, many or a class when expanded.

>many|TRBV2|TRBJ2-7|TRBD1
TGTGCCAGCAGCCCCCGACAGGGCTCCTACGAGCAGTACTTC
CASSPRQGSYEQYF
>few|TRBV29-1|TRBJ2-2|NA
TGCAGCGTTGAACTTTCGACCGGGACTTCAAACACCGGGGAGCTGTTTTTT
CSVELSTGTSNTGELFF
>many|TRBV7-2|TRBJ1-1|NA
TGTGCCAGCAGCTATATAGATATTCCGAACACTGAAGCTTTCTTT
CASSYIDIPNTEAFF
>many|TRBV7-8|TRBJ1-2|NA
TGTGCCAGCAGCTTAGCTCAGATGGGCTATGGCTACACCTTC
CASSLAQMGYGYTF
>many|TRBV3-1|TRBJ1-4|NA
TGTGCCAGCAGCCCGACAGTAGGTAATGAAAAACTGTTTTTT
CASSPTVGNEKLFF
>NA|TRBV27|TRBJ1-1|NA
TGTGCCAGCAGAAAGGAGGGGCCCACTGAAGCTTCCTTT
CASRKEGPTEASF
>NA|TRBV5-5|TRBJ1-5|NA
TGTGCCAGCAGCTCGCCAGGGGTGATGACCCAGCATTTT
CASSSPGVMTQHF
>many|TRBV24-1|TRBJ2-5|TRBD1
TGTGCCACCAGTGAGGGACAGGGGGCGAGAGAGACCCAGTACTTC
CATSEGQGARETQYF
>many|TRBV12-3/TRBV12-4|TRBJ1-2|NA
TGTGCCAGCAGCAACGACAGAAACTATGGCTACACCTTC
CASSNDRNYGYTF
>few|TRBV7-9|TRBJ1-5|NA
TGTGCCAGCAGCTTAGACGTTCTCGGTCAGCCCCAGCATTTT
CASSLDVLGQPQHF
>many|TRBV28|TRBJ2-7|NA
TGTGCCAGCAGTTTATCCGGGTACTCCTACGAGCAGTACTTC
CASSLSGYSYEQYF
>many|TRBV2|TRBJ1-6|NA
TGTGCCAGCAGTGAACAGTCAAATTCACCCCTCCACTTT
CASSEQSNSPLHF
>many|TRBV6-9|TRBJ1-5|TRBD1
TGTGCCAGCAGTTCAGGACAGGGGGTCCATCAGCCCCAGCATTTT
CASSSGQGVHQPQHF
>NA|TRBV7-9|TRBJ2-5|NA
TGTGCCAGCGGGGCTGGCCAAGGGCGCGAGACCCAGTACTTC
CASGAGQGRETQYF
>many|TRBV6-1|TRBJ2-2|NA
TGTGCCAGCAGTCACCTATCCCTACGTACCGGGGAGCTGTTTTTT
CASSHLSLRTGELFF
>NA|TRBV7-8|TRBJ2-1|TRBD2
TGTGCCAGCAGCCTGCTAGCGGGGGGGCTTGGTGAGCAGTTCTTC
CASSLLAGGLGEQFF
>many|TRBV6-1|TRBJ2-7|NA
TGTGCCAGCAGTCCCACAGGTTACTACGAGCAGTACTTC
CASSPTGYYEQYF
>many|TRBV12-3/TRBV12-4|TRBJ2-7|TRBD2
TGTGCCAGCAGTTTAGGACTAGCGGGACCCTACGAGCAGTACTTC
CASSLGLAGPYEQYF
>NA|TRBV20-1|TRBJ1-5|NA
TGCAGTGCAGAGGAGGGGCCCCCTCATCAGCCCCAGCATTTT
CSAEEGPPHQPQHF
>once|TRBV30|TRBJ2-1|NA
TGTGCCTGGAATCAGGGGCAGGGAGTAAATGAGCAGTTCTTC
CAWNQGQGVNEQFF
>many|TRBV7-9|TRBJ2-5|NA
TGTGCCAGCAGCCCAACAGGCTTAGACCAAGAGACCCAGTACTTC
CASSPTGLDQETQYF
>many|TRBV2|TRBJ1-2|TRBD1
TGTGCCAGCAGCGCCGGACAGGGGAGTTTCTATGGCTACACCTTC
CASSAGQGSFYGYTF
>NA|TRBV5-1|TRBJ1-1|TRBD1
TGCGCCAGCAGCATCGACAGGGGGACCACTGAAGCTTTCTTT
CASSIDRGTTEAFF
>once|TRBV7-9|TRBJ2-7|TRBD1
TGTGCCAGCAGCTTAGATTCAGCAGGGGGCTACGAGCAGTACTTC
CASSLDSAGGYEQYF
>many|TRBV12-3/TRBV12-4|TRBJ2-5|NA
TGTGCCACCACACTTGGACAGCGAAGCCTCCAAGAGACCCAGTACTTC
CATTLGQRSLQETQYF
>NA|TRBV29-1|TRBJ2-3|NA
TGCAGCGTTGACGTTTGGGGGAGGACAGATACGCAGTATTTT
CSVDVWGRTDTQYF
>many|TRBV6-1|TRBJ2-7|TRBD2
TGTGCCAGCACCCCCGGGGGGACGGTCTCCTACGAGCAGTACTTC
CASTPGGTVSYEQYF
>few|TRBV6-1|TRBJ2-7|TRBD2
TGTGCCAGCAGTCGCCGACTAGCGGGAGGCATTGTACACGAGCAGTACTTC
CASSRRLAGGIVHEQYF
>many|TRBV28|TRBJ2-7|NA
TGTGCCAGCAGCCGGGCCCGGGGTCTTTACGAGCAGTACTTC
CASSRARGLYEQYF
>many|TRBV15|TRBJ2-2|NA
TGTGCCACCAGCAGAGAAGGACAACGGCGGGGGGAGCTGTTTTTT
CATSREGQRRGELFF
>many|TRBV12-3/TRBV12-4|TRBJ1-6|NA
TGTGCCAGCAGTTCCGTGGTTGGTTCACCCCTCCACTTT
CASSSVVGSPLHF
>NA|TRBV7-2|TRBJ1-2|TRBD1
TGTGCCAGCAGCACGGGACAGGGCTACTATGGCTACACCTTC
CASSTGQGYYGYTF
>NA|TRBV7-9|TRBJ1-5|NA
TGTGCCAGCAGCCGTTTCTCCTACAGGGAACCGGGGGATGCGGCCCAGCATTTT
CASSRFSYREPGDAAQHF
>many|TRBV2|TRBJ1-1|NA
TGTGCCAGCAGTGACAGGGTCTTGAACACTGAAGCTTTCTTT
CASSDRVLNTEAFF
>few|TRBV27|TRBJ2-7|TRBD1
TGTGCCAGCAGTCCCCGAAAGGGACAGGGAAACTACGAGCAGTACTTC
CASSPRKGQGNYEQYF
>NA|TRBV3-1|TRBJ2-2|NA
TGTGCCAGCAGCCACGTAGGGGGTTCGAACACCGGGGAGCTGTTTTTT
CASSHVGGSNTGELFF
>many|TRBV11-2|TRBJ2-7|TRBD2
TGTGCCAGCAGCCGAGAGCGGGGGCCCTCCTACGAGCAGTACTTC
CASSRERGPSYEQYF
>NA|TRBV5-5|TRBJ2-7|TRBD1
TGCGCCAGCACAGGGGGAGTGGACGAGCAGTACTTC
CASTGGVDEQYF
>NA|TRBV7-9|TRBJ2-1|TRBD2
TGTGCCAGCAGCCCGCCGACTAGCGGGGGGCCCTACAATGAGCAGTTCTTC
CASSPPTSGGPYNEQFF
>many|TRBV28|TRBJ1-1|NA
TGTGCCAGCAGTTTAGGGTCAGAGGCTCCGGCTTTCTTT
CASSLGSEAPAFF
>NA|TRBV9|TRBJ2-3|NA
TGTGCCAGCAGCGTAGGCGCAGATACGCAGTATTTT
CASSVGADTQYF
>many|TRBV7-2|TRBJ2-7|NA
TGTGCCAGCAGCTATGGGGGTCCCTACGAGCAGTACTTC
CASSYGGPYEQYF
>many|TRBV7-2|TRBJ2-5|NA
TGTGCCAGCACCAGTCCGGGGGTGAGGAACCAAGAGACCCAGTACTTC
CASTSPGVRNQETQYF
>many|TRBV11-2|TRBJ2-5|NA
TGTGCCAGCAGGAATCCTCGGGGCGGAGAGACCCAGTACTTC
CASRNPRGGETQYF
>few|TRBV19|TRBJ1-5|TRBD1
TGTGCCAGTCAGCCTACAGGGGGAGGCCAGCCCCAGCATTTT
CASQPTGGGQPQHF